These 10 T cell receptor beta chains were all obtained from the same sample, sequenced in a study of control samples from healthy donors and cancer patients. Assay: immunoSEQ multiplex PCR; the TCRdb copy retains only in-frame clones and omits some. The profile shows roughly 80,000 clones, about 87% of them singletons. The sample consisted of PBMCs. The source is a woman in her sixties with head and neck cancer.

This CDR3 reads CASSDPGGGGQFF. The CDR3 DNA reads TGTGCCAGCAGTGATCCTGGAGGGGGAGGGCAGTTCTTC. V gene TRBV6-1 combines with J gene TRBJ2-1; D tentatively fits TRBD1 or TRBD2 (6 bases each). The CDR3 totals 13 residues. V lost 3 bases, J lost 12 bases, and 15 bases lay in between. Germline CDR1 reads MNHNS; CDR2 reads SASEGT.

The rearrangement joins TRBV28 to TRBJ1-1; D gene ambiguous. V shed 2 bases and J shed 1 base, with 17 bases lying between them. The CDR3 is made up of 17 amino acids. The germline CDR1 and CDR2 sequences are MDHEN and SYDVKM. The CDR3 bases are TGTGCCAGCAGTTTACGTCCGGGGAGGGTATCGAACACTGAAGCTTTCTTT. This encodes CASSLRPGRVSNTEAFF.

The rearrangement joins TRBV18 to TRBJ2-5; tentatively, D is TRBD1 (9 bases). Germline CDR1 KGHSH, CDR2 LQKENI. There are 16 residues in the CDR3. The V end was cut by 2 bases, the J end by 3 bases, with 16 bases between. The CDR3 spells CASSPLAGQGEETQYF. In DNA, the CDR3 is TGTGCCAGCTCACCATTAGCGGGACAGGGAGAAGAGACCCAGTACTTC.

The chain carries TRBV5-1 and TRBJ2-5; 12 bases are shared with TRBD2. V lost 3 bases to trimming and J lost 4 bases; unmatched junction nucleotides: 1. This CDR3 is 14 amino acids long. The germline gives CDR1 SGHRS, CDR2 YFSETQ. The CDR3 here is CASSSTSGGETQYF. In DNA form, the CDR3 reads TGCGCCAGCAGCTCGACTAGCGGGGGAGAGACCCAGTACTTC.

V and J are TRBV28 and TRBJ1-2, with 9 bases matching TRBD1. Germline loops: CDR1 MDHEN, CDR2 SYDVKM. V lost 5 bases, J lost 4 bases, and 5 bases stayed unmatched. This CDR3 comprises 14 residues. The CDR3 protein is CASSQTGGVYGYTF. The CDR3 DNA reads as TGTGCCAGCAGTCAGACAGGGGGTGTCTATGGCTACACCTTC.

The rearrangement links TRBV6-6 to TRBJ2-2; D remains unclear. The germline CDR1 and CDR2 sequences are MNHNY and SVGAGI (reference sequence). CDR3 length: 15 amino acids. V was cut by 2 bases and J by 2 bases, with 9 bases left in between. CDR3 sequence (DNA): TGTGCCAGCAGTTACCGGCAGACAAACACCGGGGAGCTGTTTTTT. Amino acid sequence: CASSYRQTNTGELFF.

The genes are TRBV4-2 and TRBJ1-3; tentatively, D is TRBD1 (6 bases). Per the germline V gene, CDR1 is LGHNA and CDR2 is YNFKEQ. The CDR3 spans 16 residues. V was clipped by 0 bases and J by 4 bases, with 13 bases between them. The CDR3 DNA reads as TGTGCCAGCAGCCAAGAGGCACAGGGCGACGGAAACACCATATATTTT. Translation: CASSQEAQGDGNTIYF.

The CDR3 protein is CASTEGTGGYNEQFF. DNA of the CDR3: TGCGCCAGCACGGAGGGGACTGGCGGCTACAATGAGCAGTTCTTC. This chain connects TRBV5-1 to TRBJ2-1; TRBD2 is a possible D gene (6 bases). The V gene lost 6 bases and the J gene lost 3 bases, with 16 bases spanning the gap. Germline lookup yields CDR1 SGHRS and CDR2 YFSETQ. This CDR3 contains 15 residues.

This sequence joins TRBV14 and TRBJ2-3, with 7 bases matching TRBD2. This CDR3 contains 17 residues. J lost 2 bases, V lost 2 bases, and 10 bases had no gene match. CDR1 is SGHDN and CDR2 is FVKESK in the germline V gene. The CDR3, as DNA: TGTGCCAGCAGCCAAATCATTTCGGCGGGAGACACAGATACGCAGTATTTT. Translated, it gives CASSQIISAGDTDTQYF.

CDR3 sequence (DNA): TGTGCCAGCAGCCAAGTCGGTTACGACTATGGCTACACCTTC. Translated, it gives CASSQVGYDYGYTF. The chain carries TRBV3-1 (or the pseudogene TRBV3-2) and TRBJ1-2, with D unresolved. V lost 1 base, J lost 3 bases, and 9 bases lay in between. CDR1 and CDR2 (germline): LGHDT, YNNKEL (reference sequence). The CDR3 length is 14 residues.